Included here is one T cell receptor (beta chain) sequence, with context. Its antigen is still unknown. This sample is part of a study of blood T cells in healthy people across ages. The donors, aged about 6 to 90, were healthy Caucasians from Russia. Each sample yielded at least 6 million isolated PBMCs. Samples each yielded at least 5 micrograms of total RNA. The CDR3 covers 14 residues. Germline CDR1 is MDHEN and CDR2 is SYDVKM. The junction had 13 bases not matched to a gene; V was cut back by 6 bases and J by 11 bases. Study observations and caveats: Among long-lived donors, naive CD4+ cells were more numerous and diversity higher than in aged donors.

It was with a sample-barcoded 5' primer and a J-beta primer mix that a second PCR of roughly 7 to 12 cycles was run. TCRdb re-called the 5' RACE reads through MiXCR, storing one row per CDR3 protein. The repertoire holds 1.5 million to 2 million distinct CDR3 sequences, with just under 50% as singletons. The specimen sequenced was blood. The sequence came from a woman in her forties in good health. The chain carries TRBV28 and TRBJ2-5, with TRBD2 matching 9 bases. The CDR3 coding sequence is TGTGCCAGCAGCCTAGCGGGGATTTACAATGAGCAGTACTTC. As protein: CASSLAGIYNEQYF.